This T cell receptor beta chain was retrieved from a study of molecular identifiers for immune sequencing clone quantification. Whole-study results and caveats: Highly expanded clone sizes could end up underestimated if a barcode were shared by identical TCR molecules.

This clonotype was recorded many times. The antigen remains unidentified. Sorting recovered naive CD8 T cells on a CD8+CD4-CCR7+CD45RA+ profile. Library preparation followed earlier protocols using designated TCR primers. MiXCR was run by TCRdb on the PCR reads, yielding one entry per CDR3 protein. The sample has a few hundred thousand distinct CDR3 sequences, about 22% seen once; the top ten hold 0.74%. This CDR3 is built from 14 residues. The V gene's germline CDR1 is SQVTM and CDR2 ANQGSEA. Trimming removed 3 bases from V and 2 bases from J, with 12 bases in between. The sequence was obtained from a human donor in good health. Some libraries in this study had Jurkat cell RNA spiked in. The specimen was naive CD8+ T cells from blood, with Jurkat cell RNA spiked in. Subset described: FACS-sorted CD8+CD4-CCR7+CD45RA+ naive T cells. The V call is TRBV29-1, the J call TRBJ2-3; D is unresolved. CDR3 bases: TGCAGCGTTGATACAACACGATCCACAGATACGCAGTATTTT. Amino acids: CSVDTTRSTDTQYF.